This T cell receptor beta chain is drawn from a study of T cells in Graves' hyperthyroidism and ophthalmopathy. Study findings and constraints: Most expanded thyroid clonotypes above 0.001 also appeared in blood.

Regions amplified from RNA transcripts were the TCR beta CDR3 regions. The HTBI primer set was used in a first-round RT-PCR of the TCR CDR3. Via MiXCR, TCRdb re-called the multiplex PCR reads, giving one row per CDR3 protein. The sample comprises around 520,000 distinct CDR3 sequences, about an eighth of which are singletons, and about 17% rests with the top ten. Looked up from germline, CDR1 is SGHRS and CDR2 is YFSETQ. V shed 9 bases and J shed 2 bases, with 17 bases lying between them. This CDR3 is 15 amino acids long. Regarding this clonotype: The antigen remains unidentified.

This sequence originates from a woman between 18 and 29 years old with Graves' hyperthyroidism. The sample was blood. The chain is built from TRBV5-1 and TRBJ2-2; D not resolved. CDR3 protein: CATSTRQPNTGELFF. The DNA for the CDR3 is TGCGCCACCTCAACCCGGCAGCCTAACACCGGGGAGCTGTTTTTT.